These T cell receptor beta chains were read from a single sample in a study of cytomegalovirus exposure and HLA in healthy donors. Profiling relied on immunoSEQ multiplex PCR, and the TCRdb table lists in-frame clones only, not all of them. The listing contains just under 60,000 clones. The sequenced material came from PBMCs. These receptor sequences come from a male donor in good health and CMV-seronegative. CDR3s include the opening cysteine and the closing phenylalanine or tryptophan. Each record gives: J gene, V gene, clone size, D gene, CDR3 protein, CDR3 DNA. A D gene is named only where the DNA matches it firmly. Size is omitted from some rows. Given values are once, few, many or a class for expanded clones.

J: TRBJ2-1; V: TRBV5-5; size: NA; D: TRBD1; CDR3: CASSLTGAEDNEQFF; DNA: TGTGCCAGCAGCTTAACAGGGGCTGAGGACAATGAGCAGTTCTTC
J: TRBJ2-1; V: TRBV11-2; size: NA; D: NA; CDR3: CASSLDRNAGNEQFF; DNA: TGTGCCAGCAGCTTAGACCGAAACGCAGGTAATGAGCAGTTCTTC
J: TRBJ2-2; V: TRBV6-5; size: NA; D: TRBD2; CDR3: CASSYSSSGYTGELFF; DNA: TGTGCCAGCAGTTACTCGTCTAGCGGTTACACCGGGGAGCTGTTTTTT
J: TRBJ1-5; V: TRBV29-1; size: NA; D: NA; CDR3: CSVRQDNQPQHF; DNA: TGCAGCGTCCGACAGGACAATCAGCCCCAGCATTTT
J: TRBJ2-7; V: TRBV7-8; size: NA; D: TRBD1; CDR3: CASSLLWDRDYEQYF; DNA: TGTGCCAGCAGCTTACTCTGGGACAGGGACTACGAGCAGTACTTC
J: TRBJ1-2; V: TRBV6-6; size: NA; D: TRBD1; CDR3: CASSKNTGAYGYTF; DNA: TGTGCCAGCAGTAAAAACACAGGGGCCTATGGCTACACCTTC
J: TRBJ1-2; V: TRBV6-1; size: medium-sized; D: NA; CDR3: CASSDGESYGYTF; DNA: TGTGCCAGCAGTGATGGGGAGTCGTATGGCTACACCTTC
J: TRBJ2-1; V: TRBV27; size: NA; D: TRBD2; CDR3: CASSLGTSGRTEQFF; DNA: TGTGCCAGCAGTTTAGGCACTAGCGGGAGAACTGAGCAGTTCTTC
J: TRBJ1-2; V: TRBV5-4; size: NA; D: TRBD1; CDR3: CASSLGAGGANYGYTF; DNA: TGTGCCAGCAGCTTGGGGGCAGGGGGAGCTAACTATGGCTACACCTTC
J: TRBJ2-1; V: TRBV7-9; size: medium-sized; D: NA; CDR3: CASSFRAEQFF; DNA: TGTGCCAGCAGCTTCCGCGCTGAGCAGTTCTTC
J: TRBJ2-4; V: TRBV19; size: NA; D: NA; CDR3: CASSGTGQVAKNIQYF; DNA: TGTGCCAGTAGTGGGACGGGACAAGTAGCCAAAAACATTCAGTACTTC
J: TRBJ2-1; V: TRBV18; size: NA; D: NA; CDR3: CASSPGRVNEQFF; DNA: TGTGCCAGCTCACCGGGCAGGGTCAATGAGCAGTTCTTC
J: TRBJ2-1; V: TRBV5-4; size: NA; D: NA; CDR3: CASSLESRSYNEQFF; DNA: TGTGCCAGCAGCTTGGAATCCAGGTCCTACAATGAGCAGTTCTTC
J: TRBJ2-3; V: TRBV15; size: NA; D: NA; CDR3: CATSGQSDTQYF; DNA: TGTGCCACCAGCGGCCAATCAGATACGCAGTATTTT
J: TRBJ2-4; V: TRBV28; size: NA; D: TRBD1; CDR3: CASSPLDRGRFQYF; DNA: TGTGCCAGCAGTCCCCTGGACAGGGGGCGCTTTCAGTACTTC
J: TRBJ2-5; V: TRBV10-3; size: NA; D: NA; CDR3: CATNPGGNQENQYF; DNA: TGTGCTACCAACCCAGGGGGGAACCAAGAGAACCAGTACTTC
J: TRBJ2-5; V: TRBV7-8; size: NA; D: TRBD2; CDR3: CASSVGGTSGNQETQYF; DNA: TGTGCCAGCAGCGTAGGTGGGACTAGCGGTAACCAAGAGACCCAGTACTTC
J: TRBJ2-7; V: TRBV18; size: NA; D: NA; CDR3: CASTITWQGIRNEQYF; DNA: TGTGCCAGCACCATAACATGGCAGGGGATCAGGAACGAGCAGTACTTC
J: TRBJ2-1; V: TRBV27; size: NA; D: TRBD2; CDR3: CASSSGLAGGHEQFF; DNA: TGTGCCAGCAGTTCGGGACTAGCGGGGGGACATGAGCAGTTCTTC
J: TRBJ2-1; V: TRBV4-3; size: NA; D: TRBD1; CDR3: CASSLLIGQGSYNEQFF; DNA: TGCGCCAGCAGCCTTCTAATAGGACAGGGCTCCTACAATGAGCAGTTCTTC
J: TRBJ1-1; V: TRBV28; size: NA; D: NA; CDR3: CASREGLRNTEAFF; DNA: TGTGCCAGCAGGGAGGGGTTGAGGAACACTGAAGCTTTCTTT
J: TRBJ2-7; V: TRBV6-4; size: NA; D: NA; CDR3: CASTPSEQYF; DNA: TGTGCCAGCACCCCCAGCGAGCAGTACTTC
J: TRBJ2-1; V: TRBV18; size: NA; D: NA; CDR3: CASSPQSSYNEQFF; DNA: TGTGCCAGCTCACCACAGAGTAGTTACAATGAGCAGTTCTTC
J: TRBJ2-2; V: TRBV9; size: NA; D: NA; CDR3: CASSVAGTIPGDDTGELFF; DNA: TGTGCCAGCAGCGTGGCCGGTACGATACCAGGGGACGACACCGGGGAGCTGTTTTTT
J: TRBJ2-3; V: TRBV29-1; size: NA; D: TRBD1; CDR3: CSVDPQGRDTQYF; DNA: TGCAGCGTTGATCCACAGGGGAGAGATACGCAGTATTTT
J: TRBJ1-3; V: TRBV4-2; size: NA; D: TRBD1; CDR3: CASSQEGAGGGLGNTIYF; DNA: TGTGCCAGCAGCCAAGAGGGGGCAGGGGGAGGCCTCGGAAACACCATATATTTT
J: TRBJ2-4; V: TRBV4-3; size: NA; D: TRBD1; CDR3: CASSQGRQGGNIQYF; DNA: TGCGCCAGCAGCCAGGGTAGACAGGGGGGAAACATTCAGTACTTC
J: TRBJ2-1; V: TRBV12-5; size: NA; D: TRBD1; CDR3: CASGLYLRGGRVFDNEQFF; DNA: TGTGCTAGTGGTTTGTACCTCAGAGGGGGCAGGGTCTTCGACAATGAGCAGTTCTTC
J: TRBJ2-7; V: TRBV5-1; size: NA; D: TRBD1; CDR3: CASSVTGDGYEQYF; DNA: TGCGCCAGCAGCGTGACAGGGGACGGCTACGAGCAGTACTTC
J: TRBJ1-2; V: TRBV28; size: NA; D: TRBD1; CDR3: CASSFGDRVRGYTF; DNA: TGTGCCAGCAGTTTCGGGGACAGGGTGCGTGGCTACACCTTC
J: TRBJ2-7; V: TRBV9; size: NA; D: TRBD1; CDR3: CASRTRTGPHEQYF; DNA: TGTGCCAGCAGAACTAGGACAGGGCCCCACGAGCAGTACTTC
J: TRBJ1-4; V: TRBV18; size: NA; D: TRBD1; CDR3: CASSPYGTGGEKLFF; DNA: TGTGCCAGCTCACCTTACGGGACAGGAGGCGAAAAACTGTTTTTT
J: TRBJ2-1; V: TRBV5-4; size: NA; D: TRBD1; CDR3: CASSFLDRGLPGRYNEQFF; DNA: TGTGCCAGCAGCTTTTTGGACAGGGGGCTCCCGGGGCGCTACAATGAGCAGTTCTTC
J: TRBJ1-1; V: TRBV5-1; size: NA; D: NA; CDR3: CASSPQGMTEAFF; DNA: TGCGCCAGCAGCCCGCAGGGTATGACTGAAGCTTTCTTT
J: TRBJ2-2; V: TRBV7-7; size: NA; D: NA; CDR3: CASSLATSGELFF; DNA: TGTGCTAGCAGCTTAGCAACATCCGGGGAGCTGTTTTTT
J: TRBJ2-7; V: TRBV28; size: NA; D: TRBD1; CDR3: CARGTGYEQYF; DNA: TGTGCCAGAGGGACAGGTTACGAGCAGTACTTC
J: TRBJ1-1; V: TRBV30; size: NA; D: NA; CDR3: CAWSGGDAKAFF; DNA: TGTGCCTGGAGTGGGGGGGATGCCAAAGCTTTCTTT
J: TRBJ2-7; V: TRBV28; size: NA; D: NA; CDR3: CASSPLGASKQYF; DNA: TGTGCCAGCAGTCCATTGGGGGCGTCGAAGCAGTACTTC
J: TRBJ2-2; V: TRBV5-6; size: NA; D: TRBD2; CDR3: CASSRGLVRPGELFF; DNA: TGTGCCAGCAGCCGTGGACTAGTTCGTCCCGGGGAGCTGTTTTTT
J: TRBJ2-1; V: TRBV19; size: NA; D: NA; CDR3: CASGREPSDNEQFF; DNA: TGTGCCAGTGGCCGGGAGCCTTCCGACAATGAGCAGTTCTTC
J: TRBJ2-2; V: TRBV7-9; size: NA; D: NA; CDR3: CASSLREKDTGELFF; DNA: TGTGCCAGCAGCTTAAGAGAGAAAGACACCGGGGAGCTGTTTTTT
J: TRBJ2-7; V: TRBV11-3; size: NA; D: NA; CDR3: CASSSGPVSEQYF; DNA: TGTGCCAGCAGCTCAGGCCCAGTCTCCGAGCAGTACTTC
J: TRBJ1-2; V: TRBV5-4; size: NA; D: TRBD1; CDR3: CASSFLGGGIDGYTF; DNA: TGTGCCAGCAGCTTCTTAGGGGGCGGTATCGATGGCTACACCTTC
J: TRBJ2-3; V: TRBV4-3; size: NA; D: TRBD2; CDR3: CASSQRLAGGDTQYF; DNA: TGCGCCAGCAGCCAAAGGCTAGCGGGAGGAGATACGCAGTATTTT
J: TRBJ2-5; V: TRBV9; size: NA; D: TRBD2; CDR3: CASSVSGGASETQYF; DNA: TGTGCCAGCAGCGTGAGCGGGGGGGCCTCAGAGACCCAGTACTTC
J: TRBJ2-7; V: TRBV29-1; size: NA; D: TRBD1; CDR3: CSARQGDEQYF; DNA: TGCAGCGCACGACAGGGCGACGAGCAGTACTTC
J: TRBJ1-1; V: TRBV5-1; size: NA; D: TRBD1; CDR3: CASSQHRGREAFF; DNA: TGCGCCAGCAGCCAACACAGGGGGCGGGAGGCTTTCTTT
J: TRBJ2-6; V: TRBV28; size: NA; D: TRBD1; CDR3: CASRTGMSGANVLTF; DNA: TGTGCCAGCAGGACAGGGATGTCTGGGGCCAACGTCCTGACTTTC
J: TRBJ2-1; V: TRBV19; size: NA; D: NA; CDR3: CASSPRPGPSYNEQFF; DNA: TGTGCCAGTAGCCCCCGACCGGGTCCATCCTACAATGAGCAGTTCTTC
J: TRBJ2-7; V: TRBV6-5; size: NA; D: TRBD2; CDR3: CASSYRSGGAREQYF; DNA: TGTGCCAGCAGTTACCGTTCGGGAGGGGCACGCGAGCAGTACTTC
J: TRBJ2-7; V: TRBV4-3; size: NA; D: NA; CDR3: CASSQDLYQGLSYEQYF; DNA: TGCGCCAGCAGCCAAGATCTTTACCAGGGCCTTTCCTACGAGCAGTACTTC
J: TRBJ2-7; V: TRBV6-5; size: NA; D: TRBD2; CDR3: CASSLAGGPAYEQYF; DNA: TGTGCCAGCAGTCTAGCGGGGGGCCCCGCCTACGAGCAGTACTTC
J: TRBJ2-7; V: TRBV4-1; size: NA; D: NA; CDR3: CARSLRNEQYF; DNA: TGCGCCAGAAGCCTTAGAAACGAGCAGTACTTC
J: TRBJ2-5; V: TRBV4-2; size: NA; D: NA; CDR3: CASKEGDINQETQYF; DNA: TGTGCCAGCAAAGAAGGGGACATCAATCAAGAGACCCAGTACTTC
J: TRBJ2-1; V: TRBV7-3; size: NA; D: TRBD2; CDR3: CASSPGLAGGLKEQFF; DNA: TGTGCCAGCAGCCCCGGACTAGCGGGGGGTTTGAAGGAGCAGTTCTTC
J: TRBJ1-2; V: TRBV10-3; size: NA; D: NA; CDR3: CAISAPSTPAGGYTF; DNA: TGTGCCATCAGTGCACCGTCAACACCCGCCGGGGGCTACACCTTC
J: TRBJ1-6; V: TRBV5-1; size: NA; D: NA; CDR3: CASSSVESYYNSPLHF; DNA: TGCGCCAGCAGCTCGGTAGAGAGCTACTATAATTCACCCCTCCACTTT
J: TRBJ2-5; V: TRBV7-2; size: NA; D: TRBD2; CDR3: CASSLGTSGRRQETQYF; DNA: TGTGCCAGCAGCCTCGGGACTAGCGGACGACGGCAAGAGACCCAGTACTTC
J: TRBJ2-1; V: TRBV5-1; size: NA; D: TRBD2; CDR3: CASTNTLAGGYNEQFF; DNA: TGCGCCAGCACCAATACTCTAGCGGGAGGTTACAATGAGCAGTTCTTC